This passage covers 30 T cell receptor beta chains from one sample sequenced in a study of early T cells in non-severe SARS-CoV-2 infection. Via MiXCR, TCRdb re-called the 5' RACE reads, giving one row per CDR3 protein. The sample shows about 62,000 distinct CDR3 sequences, approximately 9.3% of them seen only once. Sequenced: whole blood. These receptors all come from an adult who was a healthcare worker with PCR-confirmed SARS-CoV-2 infection or an uninfected control (not recorded which).

The rearrangement uses TRBV2 and TRBJ2-7; 9 positions agree with TRBD2. The V and J ends lost 4 bases and 0 bases, in that order; junction bases with no gene match: 7. Germline V gene data show CDR1 as SNHLY and CDR2 as FYNNEI. The CDR3 totals 16 residues. CDR3 protein: CASSGAGGLSSYEQYV. CDR3 in DNA: TGTGCCAGCAGTGGAGCGGGGGGCTTAAGCTCCTACGAGCAGTACGTC.

The gene calls are TRBV12-3 or TRBV12-4 and TRBJ1-1; no clear D gene. The V gene lost 2 bases and the J gene lost 1 base, with 5 bases spanning the gap. The CDR3 is 13 residues long. The CDR3 region is CASSLMWNTEAFF. The CDR3 bases are TGTGCCAGCAGTTTAATGTGGAACACTGAAGCTTTCTTT.

V usage is TRBV30 and J usage is TRBJ1-4; D gene unclear. Germline V CDR1 and CDR2: GTSNPN, SVGIG (reference sequence). V lost 4 bases and J lost 2, with 14 bases in between. The CDR3 totals 15 residues. DNA for the CDR3: TGTGCCTGGATCCCCGCGACGGGTACTAATGAAAAACTGTTTTTT. Protein sequence: CAWIPATGTNEKLFF.

The gene calls are TRBV5-6 and TRBJ2-7; D may match TRBD1 or TRBD2 (6 bases each). The V end lost 3 bases, the J end lost 4 bases, and 14 bases lay between the germline ends. This CDR3 spans 14 amino acids. Per germline, CDR1 SGHDT and CDR2 YYEEEE. CDR3 nucleotides: TGTGCCAGCAGCTGGGGGGACAAGAGTTACGAGCAGTACGTC. Its protein product is CASSWGDKSYEQYV.

There are many counts of this clonotype. The junction differs from germline at one of its ends, possibly a read error. The gene calls are TRBV20-1 and TRBJ2-3, with no clear D. The CDR3 consists of 11 residues. Germline V gives CDR1 DFQATT, CDR2 SNEGSKA (reference sequence). CDR3 sequence: CSARDHPDLRF. The CDR3 DNA reads TGCAGTGCTAGAGATCACCCAGACCTCCGGTTT.

In its sample, this clonotype was seen many times. The genes are TRBV5-1 and TRBJ2-2; TRBD1 is a possible D gene (5 bases). Germline CDR1 SGHRS, CDR2 YFSETQ. V was shortened by 1 base and J by 4 bases, with 11 bases between the two germline ends. This CDR3 has 15 amino acids. The CDR3 bases are TGCGCCAGCAGCTTGAGTTCAGGGCCCACCGGGGAGCTGTTTTTT. This encodes CASSLSSGPTGELFF.

In nucleotides, the CDR3 is TGCGCCAGCAGCCAAGGACTAGCGGGGGGGCGTGAGACCCAGTACTTC. It codes for CASSQGLAGGRETQYF. V and J are TRBV4-1 and TRBJ2-5; TRBD2 matches at 14 bases. The CDR3 spans 16 residues. J was trimmed by 5 bases and V by 1 base; bases with no gene match: 3. CDR1 MGHRA and CDR2 YSYEKL come from the germline V gene.

This clonotype has at least ten counts. The chain carries TRBV30 and TRBJ1-6; D not resolved. V lost 3 bases and J 10 bases, leaving 7 bases between the germline ends. CDR3 length: 11 amino acids. The germline V gene encodes CDR1 GTSNPN and CDR2 SVGIG (reference sequence). CDR3 nucleotide sequence: TGTGCCTGGAGAAAGGCCTCACCCCTCCACTTT. Translated, it gives CAWRKASPLHF.

V gene TRBV5-1 combines with J gene TRBJ2-3; tentatively, D is TRBD2 (5 bases). V gave up 1 base and J gave up 6 bases, with 9 bases separating them. Germline V gives CDR1 SGHRS, CDR2 YFSETQ. The CDR3 is 13 amino acids. CDR3 sequence reads: CASSLMGGDTQYF. The CDR3 DNA follows: TGCGCCAGCAGCTTGATGGGCGGGGATACGCAGTATTTT.

This clonotype was detected only a few times. The chain employs TRBV5-5 and TRBJ2-5; D is unclear. CDR1 SGHKS and CDR2 YYEKEE come from the germline V gene (reference sequence). The CDR3 length is 13 residues. The V and J ends lost 2 bases and 5 bases respectively, with 10 bases between them. The DNA of the CDR3 is TGTGCCAGCAGCTTCTTAGCTGGTGAGACCCAGTACTTC. Translation gives CASSFLAGETQYF.

Many counts were recorded for this clonotype. V is TRBV20-1 and J is TRBJ1-1; a weak D match, TRBD1 (6 bases). V shed 0 bases and J shed 2 bases, with 13 bases lying between them. Germline values: CDR1 DFQATT, CDR2 SNEGSKA (reference sequence). The CDR3 totals 15 residues. The CDR3 spells CSARDSHRVNTEAFF. The DNA of the CDR3 is TGCAGTGCTAGAGATTCTCACAGGGTCAACACTGAAGCTTTCTTT.

The chain links TRBV3-1 to TRBJ2-3; no definite D call. Trimming removed 3 bases at V and 3 bases at J, with 4 bases between. In germline, CDR1 is LGHDT, CDR2 YNNKEL (reference sequence). This CDR3 comprises 12 residues. The CDR3 DNA is TGTGCCAGCAGCCAGGGGACAGATACGCAGTATTTT. It yields the protein CASSQGTDTQYF.

On this clonotype: Being one base from a much bigger clone, this may be a read error. The chain has TRBV7-2 and TRBJ2-3; no definite D call. The CDR3 is 14 amino acids. Germline V gene lookup returns CDR1 SGHTA and CDR2 FQGNSA. The CDR3 DNA reads TGTGCCAACAGCTTAGGTTCCATCCCAGATACGCAGTATTTT. This translates into CANSLGSIPDTQYF.

The genes are TRBV6-6 and TRBJ1-5; maybe TRBD1 (5 bases). The CDR3 consists of 13 residues. Germline CDR1 and CDR2: MNHNY and SVGAGI (reference sequence). Trimming removed 7 bases from V and 4 bases from J, with 11 bases in between. CDR3 sequence reads: CASNQGKNQPQHF. The CDR3 DNA reads as TGTGCCAGCAATCAGGGTAAAAATCAGCCCCAGCATTTT.

Only a few counts were recorded for this clonotype. This rearrangement joins TRBV18 to TRBJ2-2; D unresolved. Trimming cost V 8 bases and J 0 bases, with 7 bases left between them. Germline V gene sequence: CDR1 KGHSH, CDR2 LQKENI. The CDR3 is 13 amino acids. The CDR3 spells CASATANTGELFF. DNA of the CDR3: TGTGCCAGCGCAACTGCGAACACCGGGGAGCTGTTTTTT.

In its sample, this clonotype was seen many times. This rearrangement joins TRBV29-1 to TRBJ2-1; 10 bases fit TRBD2. The CDR3 covers 13 residues. The germline V gene has CDR1 SQVTM and CDR2 ANQGSEA. V lost 5 bases, J lost 5 bases, and 3 bases stayed unmatched. CDR3 DNA sequence: TGCAGCGTTACTAGCGGGGTTAACAATGAGCAGTTCTTC. This gives the protein CSVTSGVNNEQFF.

A few counts support this clonotype. The genes are TRBV5-4 and TRBJ2-3; 9 nucleotides match TRBD1. This CDR3 is built from 17 residues. Looked up from germline, CDR1 is SGHNT and CDR2 is YYREEE (reference sequence). The J segment lost 5 bases and the V segment lost 4 bases, leaving 14 bases of the junction unmatched. CDR3 nucleotide sequence: TGTGCCAGCAGCAAAACAACAGGGGGCGCGCGGATAGATACGCAGTATTTT. Translated, it gives CASSKTTGGARIDTQYF.

The chain joins TRBV28 to TRBJ2-3; D possibly corresponds to TRBD1 (6 bases). From germline, CDR1 is MDHEN and CDR2 SYDVKM. Trimming shortened V by 8 bases and J by 3 bases, and 9 bases separated the two germline ends. The CDR3 is made up of 12 amino acids. The CDR3 reads CASGGQTDTQYF. CDR3 nucleotides: TGTGCCAGCGGCGGACAGACAGATACGCAGTATTTT.

This clonotype was counted at least ten times. V and J are TRBV9 and TRBJ1-1; maybe TRBD1 (5 bases). Looked up from germline, CDR1 is SGDLS and CDR2 is YYNGEE. The V end was cut by 1 base, the J end by 5 bases, with 15 bases between. The CDR3 extends over 15 amino acids. CDR3 coding DNA: TGTGCCAGCAGCGTATCCCCAGGGAGAGGAACTGAAGCTTTCTTT. Protein sequence: CASSVSPGRGTEAFF.

This chain uses TRBV4-1 with TRBJ1-2; TRBD1 aligns across 7 bases. CDR1 is MGHRA, CDR2 YSYEKL, per germline. J lost 4 bases, V lost 4 bases, and 6 bases had no gene match. The CDR3 extends over 14 amino acids. In nucleotides, the CDR3 is TGCGCCAGCAGCCCCGAGGGGACAGTCTATGGCTACACCTTC. Amino acids: CASSPEGTVYGYTF.

V usage is TRBV25-1 and J usage is TRBJ1-6; D is unresolved. The CDR3 contains 13 residues. The germline V and J ends were trimmed by 7 bases and 7 bases, with 11 bases remaining between them. Germline lookup yields CDR1 MGHDK and CDR2 SYGVNS. CDR3 loop: CASTKGPNSPLHF. DNA for the CDR3: TGTGCCAGCACTAAAGGGCCAAATTCACCCCTCCACTTT. Together with reference TRBV25-1 and TRBJ1-6, the CDR3 gives the full variable domain: EADIYQTPRYLVIGTGKKITLECSQTMGHDKMYWYQQDPGMELHLIHYSYGVNSTEKGDLSSESTVSRIRTEHFPLTLESARPSHTSQYLCASTKGPNSPLHFGNGTRLTVT.

This clonotype was detected a few times. The chain couples TRBV5-1 to TRBJ2-1; D gene ambiguous. Germline values: CDR1 SGHRS, CDR2 YFSETQ. The CDR3 has 15 residues. The ends were cut back, 2 bases at V and 0 bases at J, with 9 bases in the middle. Here the CDR3 reads CASSLSWGSYNEQFF. The CDR3 DNA reads as TGCGCCAGCAGCTTAAGCTGGGGCTCCTACAATGAGCAGTTCTTC.

V gene TRBV6-5 combines with J gene TRBJ1-1, with 7 bases identical to TRBD1. The CDR3 has 15 amino acids. Trimming at V came to 0 bases and at J to 4 bases, leaving 5 bases not matched to a gene. Germline V gene data show CDR1 as MNHEY and CDR2 as SVGAGI. The CDR3 loop reads CASSYSWQGGTEAFF. The DNA for the CDR3 is TGTGCCAGCAGTTACTCGTGGCAGGGGGGCACTGAAGCTTTCTTT.

The chain couples TRBV28 to TRBJ1-2; no clear D. V gave up 8 bases and J gave up 6 bases, with 13 bases separating them. The CDR3 spans 12 residues. Germline V lookup: CDR1 MDHEN, CDR2 SYDVKM. This chain's CDR3 is CASQLSGDGYTF. The CDR3 DNA is TGTGCCAGCCAACTTTCTGGGGATGGCTACACCTTC.

This clonotype was seen only a few times. The chain links TRBV6-4 to TRBJ1-2; D is undetermined. Germline assignment: CDR1 MRHNA and CDR2 SNTAGT. Trimming removed 0 bases from V and 4 bases from J, with 6 bases in between. This CDR3 region has 13 residues. The CDR3 nucleotides read TGTGCCAGCAGTGACTCAACCGGCTATGGCTACACCTTC. Translating gives CASSDSTGYGYTF.

This clonotype has a handful of counts. The chain uses TRBV6-1 and TRBJ2-7, with D possibly TRBD2 on 6 matching bases. The V end lost 4 bases, the J end lost 9 bases, and 16 bases lay between the germline ends. CDR1 and CDR2 (germline): MNHNS, SASEGT. The CDR3 is 13 amino acids. The CDR3 here is CASSGARAGRQYV. CDR3 bases: TGTGCCAGCAGTGGGGCTCGCGCGGGGAGGCAGTACGTC.

This clonotype was picked up a small number of times. J is TRBJ2-1 and V is TRBV12-5; 7 bases fit TRBD1. The CDR3 is 17 amino acids. Germline values: CDR1 LGHNT, CDR2 FRNRAP. V lost 6 bases, J lost 3 bases, and 14 bases stayed unmatched. The CDR3 nucleotides are TGTGCTAGTGGCGGGACAGCCCGACAAACTATCTACAATGAGCAGTTCTTC. Protein sequence: CASGGTARQTIYNEQFF.

This clonotype was observed a few times. The V and J genes are TRBV6-5 and TRBJ2-7, with 10 positions matching TRBD2. CDR1 MNHEY and CDR2 SVGAGI come from the germline V gene. V gave up 0 bases and J gave up 3 bases; unmatched junction bases: 2. The CDR3 is 15 amino acids. CDR3 DNA sequence: TGTGCCAGCAGTTACTCCTCTAGCGGGGGCTACGAGCAGTACGTC. The encoded protein is CASSYSSSGGYEQYV.

V is TRBV12-3 or TRBV12-4 and J is TRBJ2-3, with D uncertain. V was pared by 3 bases and J by 1 base, with 8 bases between. The CDR3 has 14 residues. CDR3 nucleotides: TGTGCCAGCAGTTTGCGGTGGCGCACAGATACGCAGTATTTT. It yields the protein CASSLRWRTDTQYF.

At least ten counts were recorded for this clonotype. The chain is built from TRBV12-3 or TRBV12-4 and TRBJ2-1, with 8 bases fitting TRBD2. Trimming at V came to 5 bases and at J to 4 bases, leaving 7 bases not matched to a gene. The CDR3 sequence is 15 residues long. The CDR3: CASSRRSGGYNEQFF. In DNA, the CDR3 is TGTGCCAGCAGTCGGCGGAGCGGGGGTTACAATGAGCAGTTCTTC.